This TCR beta chain was sequenced for a study of T cell repertoires in cytomegalovirus infection. This clonotype was seen a few times. The antigen remains unidentified. TCRdb re-derived calls from the reads in MiXCR, one entry per CDR3 protein. The data show roughly 350,000 distinct CDR3 sequences, with nearly 35% seen just once and approximately 13% held by the top ten. Looked up from germline, CDR1 is SGHTA and CDR2 is FQGNSA. Trimming took 5 bases from V and 5 from J; bases not matched to a gene: 7. The CDR3 spans 16 residues. The V call is TRBV7-2, the J call TRBJ2-5, with TRBD2 matching 14 bases. Specimen: cultured PBMCs, collected from culture after CMV antigen stimulation. The clonotype originates from a human donor in good health (CMV status not recorded). Some clones in this sample may be carry-over from other donors' samples. The CDR3 region is CASSRLAGGGGETQYF. CDR3 coding DNA: TGTGCCAGCAGCCGACTAGCGGGAGGGGGGGGGGAGACCCAGTACTTC.